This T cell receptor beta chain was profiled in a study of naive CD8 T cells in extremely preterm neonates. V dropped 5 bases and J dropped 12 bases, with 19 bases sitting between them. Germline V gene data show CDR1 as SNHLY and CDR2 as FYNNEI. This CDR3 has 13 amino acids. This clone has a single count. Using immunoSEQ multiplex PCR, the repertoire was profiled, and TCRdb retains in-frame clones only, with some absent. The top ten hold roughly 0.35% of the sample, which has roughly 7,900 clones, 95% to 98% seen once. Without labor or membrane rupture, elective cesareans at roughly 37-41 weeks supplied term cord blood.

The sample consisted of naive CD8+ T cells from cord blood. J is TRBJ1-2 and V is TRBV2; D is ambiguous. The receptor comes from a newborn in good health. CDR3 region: CASSRGSFNGNTF. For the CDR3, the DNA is TGTGCCAGCAGTCGAGGCAGTTTTAATGGAAACACCTTC. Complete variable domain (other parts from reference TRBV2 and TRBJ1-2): EPEVTQTPSHQVTQMGQEVILRCVPISNHLYFYWYRQILGQKVEFLVSFYNNEISEKSEIFDDQFSVERPDGSNFTLKIRSTKLEDSAMYFCASSRGSFNGNTFGSGTRLTVV.